The 7 T cell receptor beta chains given below trace back to one sample, sequenced in a study of blood T cells in healthy people across ages. With a J-beta primer mix and a sample-barcoded 5' primer, a second PCR ran 7 to 11 cycles. TCRdb independently ran MiXCR on the 5' RACE reads; one entry per CDR3 protein. This table has over a million distinct CDR3 sequences, about 43% appearing once. Sequenced: blood. The receptor source for this set is a woman between 18 and 29 years old in good health.

V is TRBV12-3 or TRBV12-4 and J is TRBJ2-5, with 8 positions matching TRBD1. The CDR3 has 13 residues. V shed 3 bases and J 7 bases; nucleotides not matched to a gene: 4. The CDR3 sequence is CASSLDRAATQYF. The CDR3 region has the DNA TGTGCCAGCAGTTTGGACAGGGCGGCGACCCAGTACTTC.

This chain connects TRBV28 to TRBJ2-5, with 7 bases lining up with TRBD2. This CDR3 comprises 14 residues. Germline V CDR1 and CDR2: MDHEN, SYDVKM. V shed 9 bases, J shed 11 bases, and the junction held 18 bases outside the gene matches. CDR3 sequence (DNA): TGTGCCAGTGAGGGGCGGGGGTTAGGCAATGAGCAGTACTTC. Protein product: CASEGRGLGNEQYF. Full variable domain (outside the CDR3, taken from reference TRBV28 and TRBJ2-5): DVKVTQSSRYLVKRTGEKVFLECVQDMDHENMFWYRQDPGLGLRLIYFSYDVKMKEKGDIPEGYSVSREKKERFSLILESASTNQTSMYLCASEGRGLGNEQYFGPGTRLLVL.

The chain combines TRBV6-1 with TRBJ2-4; D may be TRBD1 (5 bases). The end of the DNA fits TRBJ2-7 better, so the J call may be wrong. CDR3 size: 14 residues. CDR1 is MNHNS and CDR2 is SASEGT in the germline V gene. The chain's CDR3 is CASNIQVTSSEQYF. CDR3 bases: TGTGCCAGCAACATACAGGTGACCTCTAGCGAGCAGTACTTC.

This clonotype has a handful of counts. DNA for the CDR3: TGTGCCATCAGTGAGTCTTTGGGACAGGGAGGTCAGCCCCAGCATTTT. Translating gives CAISESLGQGGQPQHF. J is TRBJ1-5 and V is TRBV10-3; 9 positions agree with TRBD1. The CDR3 runs to 16 residues. Germline loops: CDR1 ENHRY, CDR2 SYGVKD. Trimming removed 0 bases from V and 6 bases from J; junction bases left unmatched: 6.

The sample holds a few counts of this clonotype. This chain connects TRBV6-5 to TRBJ1-1, with 7 bases that match TRBD1. The J segment lost 0 bases and the V segment lost 0 bases, leaving 7 bases of the junction unmatched. This CDR3 has 17 residues. Germline values: CDR1 MNHEY, CDR2 SVGAGI. This CDR3 is CASSYSSMGQMNTEAFF. The DNA for the CDR3 is TGTGCCAGCAGTTACTCATCCATGGGACAGATGAACACTGAAGCTTTCTTT.

The chain has TRBV7-2 and TRBJ1-1; the D gene is possibly TRBD1 (6 bases). V dropped 5 bases and J dropped 1 base, with 11 bases sitting between them. Germline CDR1 SGHTA, CDR2 FQGNSA. The length of the CDR3 is 14 residues. The CDR3: CASSVQQGNTEAFF. CDR3 in DNA: TGTGCCAGCAGCGTACAACAGGGGAACACTGAAGCTTTCTTT.

This chain links TRBV27 with TRBJ1-1; D call uncertain. V gave up 6 bases and J gave up 2 bases, with 10 bases separating them. CDR1 and CDR2 from the germline V gene are MNHEY and SMNVEV (reference sequence). This CDR3 is 13 amino acids long. CDR3 residues: CASRLSGNTEAFF. The CDR3 coding sequence is TGTGCCAGCAGACTCTCTGGAAACACTGAAGCTTTCTTT.